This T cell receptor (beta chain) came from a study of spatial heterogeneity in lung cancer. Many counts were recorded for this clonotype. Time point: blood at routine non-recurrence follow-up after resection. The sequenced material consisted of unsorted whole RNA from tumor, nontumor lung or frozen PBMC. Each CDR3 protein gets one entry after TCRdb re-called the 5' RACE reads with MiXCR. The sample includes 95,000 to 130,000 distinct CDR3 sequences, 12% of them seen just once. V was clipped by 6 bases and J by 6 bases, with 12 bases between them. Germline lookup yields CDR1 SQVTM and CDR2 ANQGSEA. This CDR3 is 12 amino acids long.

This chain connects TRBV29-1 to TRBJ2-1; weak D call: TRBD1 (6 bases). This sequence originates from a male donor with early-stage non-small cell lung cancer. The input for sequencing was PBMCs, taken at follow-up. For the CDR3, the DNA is TGCAGCGTCCTCCCGACAGGCAATGAGCAGTTCTTC. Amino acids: CSVLPTGNEQFF.